This T cell receptor (beta chain) emerged from a study of cytomegalovirus exposure and HLA in healthy donors. V shed 1 base and J shed 3 bases, with 10 bases lying between them. CDR1 and CDR2 (germline): SGHRS, YFSETQ. The CDR3 extends over 15 amino acids. Primers for the PCR totalled 60 Vbeta and 13 Jbeta. Libraries were prepared by immunoSEQ multiplex PCR; TCRdb keeps only in-frame clonotypes and omits some of them. In all, the sample yields about 77,000 clones. General study results and limits: Earlier results showed most TCR beta V segments being productive about 87% or about 30% of the time. According to reports, the classifier identified cytomegalovirus status with high specificity and sensitivity.

Worth noting for this clone: Its antigen is unidentified.

This chain connects TRBV5-1 to TRBJ2-2, with D possibly being TRBD1 (5 bases). What was sequenced was PBMCs. This sequence originates from a man aged 50 or older in good health and CMV-seropositive. Here the CDR3 DNA reads TGCGCCAGCAGCTTGAGAGTAGGGGACACCGGGGAGCTGTTTTTT. Translating gives CASSLRVGDTGELFF.